This T cell receptor (beta chain) was captured by sequencing in a study of post-analysis software for immune sequencing data. Background on the study: As for disease course, relapsing-remitting, secondary progressive and progressive-relapsing multiple sclerosis were all included.

This CDR3 has 13 amino acids. V dropped 0 bases and J dropped 5; count of bases not matched to a gene: 2. Germline CDR1 reads DFQATT; CDR2 reads SNEGSKA (reference sequence). Study-wide results and caveats: About 5 TRBV segments, including TRBV5-6, TRBV5-1 and TRBV20-1, were more frequent in patients than controls. In multiple sclerosis, normalized Chao1 diversity was significantly below that of controls.

This clonotype was recorded once. Its antigen is as yet unknown. Every TCR beta cDNA library bore unique molecular identifiers. One entry per CDR3 protein, called by TCRdb with MiXCR from the PCR reads. The sample gives hundreds of thousands of distinct CDR3 sequences, about 60% of which show up once; over 9% is in the top ten. The V call is TRBV20-1, the J call TRBJ2-5; 8 nucleotides line up with TRBD2. The sample was blood. This TCR came from a girl aged 2 to 10 with multiple sclerosis. DNA for the CDR3: TGCAGTGCTAGAGATCCGGGGGGGGAGACCCAGTACTTC. This gives the protein CSARDPGGETQYF.